This T cell receptor beta chain comes out of a study of cytomegalovirus exposure and HLA in healthy donors (dated by TCRdb to about 2017). About the study as a whole: An earlier analysis of roughly 500 of the donors reported about 260 Gb of sequence data and 117 million unique TCR beta sequences obtained from about 179 million T cells. Besides the first cohort of around 700 subjects, a separate validation cohort made up of some 110 different subjects was used. An earlier analysis of 587 of the donors used high-throughput TCR beta sequencing to judge whether each TCR beta V gene segment behaved as functional or pseudogenic. Rather than drawing on any new phenotypic data, the later analysis identified candidate immune exposures from TCR beta sequences and the way those sequences occurred across donors. Every repertoire in the discovery cohort had been generated on one and the same sequencing platform. The T cell repertoires of several hundred subjects were profiled by immunosequencing and related to cytomegalovirus serostatus. Both class I and class II loci were covered by HLA typing, at four-digit resolution. The genetic ancestry cluster associated with self-reported Caucasian donors included 70% to 85% of the 350 to 500 genotyped donors. Typing coverage varied by locus: about 620-630 donors for A, B, C, DRB1 and DQB1; approximately 520 for DQA1; about 570 for DPA1; approximately 470 for DPB1. The study aimed to test whether cataloging public T cell receptors could reveal signatures of past pathogen exposure. An early release covering some 640 HLA-typed donors comprised about 300 gigabases of sequencing data and tens of millions of unique TCR sequences. To predict cytomegalovirus infection status, the study brought together high-throughput TCR immunosequencing, statistical association of individual TCRs with disease status, and machine learning. A later analysis re-examined previously published TCR beta repertoires from several hundred donors and added high-resolution HLA genotyping to investigate patterns of TCR occurrence. Alongside the repertoire data, information on donor age, sex, ethnicity and CMV serostatus was compiled. In a later genetic analysis, genome-wide SNP genotypes for about 65% of the roughly 700 donors were used, and that subset was treated as a discovery cohort. On average, roughly 200,000 unique TCR beta nucleotide sequences were sequenced per donor among 300 to 500 genotyped donors of the cohort, with roughly 19% of those sequences being non-productive. Five DR-DQ haplotypes were treated as single units for association and clustering because of strong linkage in the cohort. Study-wide conclusions, independent of this receptor: The study listed 150 to 200 TCR beta chains as associated with cytomegalovirus. A group of highly shared sequence variants was considered likely to be a technical artifact of the sequencing pipeline. According to a later analysis, TCR association rates differed among HLA loci, with DRB1 alleles showing the most associated TCRs and HLA-C alleles showing the fewest. A later analysis found that HLA-associated TCR beta chains were more clonally expanded and had lower generation probabilities than equally common non-associated chains. While some public TCRs were present in many individuals, most TCR sequences turned up only very rarely across donors. According to the authors, the approach could potentially be generalized to other disease states and immunological phenotypes. Three of the identified cytomegalovirus-associated TCR beta chains were confirmed in vitro to be specific for cytomegalovirus antigens. A later genetic analysis associated a missense DCLRE1C variant with V-gene and J-gene trimming of TCR beta chains, and an independent cohort replicated the association. According to a later genetic analysis, donors in an Asian-associated ancestry cluster had fewer N-insertions in productive TCRs than the roughly 670-donor mean. In an earlier analysis of approximately 590 of the donors, most TCR beta V segments appeared in productive rearrangements about 87% or about 30% of the time, broadly matching IMGT annotations. Some IMGT-functional V segments, including TRBV6-2 and TRBV6-3, could not be distinguished by the 87-base-pair reads and were therefore excluded. Cytomegalovirus status was reported to be diagnosed by the classifier with high specificity and sensitivity in both the original and validation cohorts. Because HLA typing was unavailable for some donors at each locus, only the typed subset was used in association tests. Specific HLA alleles were associated with 15,000 to 20,000 TCR beta sequences at a false discovery rate of 0.05 in a later analysis. Linkage disequilibrium might explain the correlated functional status among segregating V segments, but an unknown experimental factor could not be ruled out. For the cohort, immune exposure information was limited to CMV serostatus. In a later analysis, several top co-occurrence clusters were reported to appear linked to parvovirus B19, influenza, CMV and Epstein-Barr virus. Most CMV-associated TCR beta chains appeared to be HLA-restricted in a later analysis, and the HLA associations seemed to be driven largely by CMV exposure. When HLA alleles, especially DR and DQ, strongly co-occurred, attributing TCR associations to individual alleles was difficult. This cohort had only TCR beta chains sequenced, and the lack of alpha or paired-chain data limited which features could be detected. Presence/absence analyses assumed roughly uniform sequencing depth across donors, an assumption that may not hold. A further reported finding was that TCR beta sequences accurately predicted the HLA-A and HLA-B alleles for most subjects in the first cohort. Because counts were too low, roughly 18 rarely observed V segments, including chromosome 9 orphons, were left out of the earlier analysis of over 550 of the donors.

The library was generated by the immunoSEQ multiplex PCR assay. For the multiplex PCR, a mixture combining 60 forward primers for TCR Vbeta segments and 13 reverse primers for TCR Jbeta segments was used. The CDR3 region of rearranged TCR beta genes was amplified from genomic DNA by a multiplex PCR assay. Amplified TCR beta libraries were sequenced as 87-base-pair reads on the Illumina HiSeq System. The original pipeline was this. A later analysis counted approximately 74 million unique TCR beta chains across the 670 or so repertoires, and roughly 11 million of these chains were shared by at least two donors. A nearest-neighbor algorithm error-corrected the raw reads and collapsed the reads into unique sequences, merging closely related sequences to remove PCR and sequencing errors. Alignment of CDR3 sequences to IMGT reference sequences was used to assign V, D and J gene segments. For a sequence to be retained, a match of at least six nucleotides to both a V gene segment and a J gene segment was required. Rearrangements were classified as productive when the CDR3 lacked stop codons and remained in frame with V and J, and all other rearrangements were classified as non-productive. Following IMGT convention, CDR3 was defined as the stretch from the second conserved V-encoded cysteine to the conserved J-encoded phenylalanine. In an earlier analysis of around 640 of the donors, sequences lacking an unambiguous match to a single V gene segment were excluded. In an earlier analysis of approximately 590 of the donors, a V segment was called functional when productive rearrangements were above 56.7%, and segregating when the standard deviation between donors exceeded 5%. To diagnose cytomegalovirus status from the catalog of TCR beta chain sequences, a statistical classification framework was built. In a later analysis, TCR nucleotide sequences were compared against IMGT/GENE-DB human TR gene sequences so that V and J genes could be assigned. A later analysis assigned CDR3 sequences and most-parsimonious VDJ recombination scenarios with the TCRdist pipeline. A later analysis defined each TCR beta chain by its CDR3 amino acid sequence plus V-gene family, and excluded reads lacking a unique V-gene family. To address suspected cross-contamination and a sequencing artifact, a later analysis removed over 500 highly shared, low-generation-probability nucleotide sequences. For each public chain, a later analysis derived a clonal expansion index from normalized ranks of inferred template counts within each repertoire. In a later analysis, generation probabilities were computed using a VDJ recombination model fitted to out-of-frame rearrangements, and the results were checked against IGoR. A later analysis scored TCR-TCR, TCR-HLA and TCR-CMV co-occurrence with hypergeometric tests, applying a repertoire-size bias correction to TCR pairs. False discovery rates were estimated in a later analysis by permuting HLA or CMV assignments 20 times. In a later analysis, co-occurring TCRs were grouped using DBSCAN, with TCRdist sequence similarity added in when clustering inside HLA-allele-positive subsets. Repertoires with fewer than 30,000 or more than 120,000 public chains, plus five repertoires with anomalous nucleotide sharing, were excluded from co-occurrence clustering. Not all clones reach the TCRdb copy of this immuneACCESS table, which keeps in-frame sequences only. Checked studies attribute under half of the gap to unresolved V genes and leave the rest unexplained. V, J and clone size are those of that table, while D and trimming were read from the DNA. The sample data list under 200,000 clones, and about 76% of these were observed just once. The ten largest clones take up over 2.5% of the sample.

The cohort comprised more than 550 healthy bone marrow donors. All cohort members were sampled while nominally healthy, although unrecorded immune exposures were likely present. The donor was CMV seropositive and belonged to the group of about 290 seropositive cohort members. Every donor gave a peripheral blood sample, and the peripheral blood mononuclear cells from that sample were used for TCR beta sequencing. Genomic DNA was extracted from the blood cell samples with the Qiagen DNeasy Blood Extraction Kit. V loses 3 bases, J loses 3 bases, and the germline ends lie 14 bases apart. CDR3 length: 15 amino acids, cysteine to phenylalanine. The DNA shown is the 45-base CDR3, in frame from base 1. Taken from the germline V gene (reference sequence), the CDR1 and CDR2 loops are GTSNPN and SVGIG. A word on this clone: No cognate antigen has been identified for it. No clone much larger than this one lies a single base away; base qualities are absent.

The source of this sequence is a woman aged 40 to 50 in good health and CMV-seropositive. What was sequenced was PBMCs. This sequence uses TRBV30 and TRBJ1-4; the D region possibly corresponds to TRBD1 (6 bases align). The DNA sequence is as follows: TGTGCCTGGAGCGGGCCGGGGGGCCCTAATGAAAAACTGTTTTTT. Its amino acids are CAWSGPGGPNEKLFF.